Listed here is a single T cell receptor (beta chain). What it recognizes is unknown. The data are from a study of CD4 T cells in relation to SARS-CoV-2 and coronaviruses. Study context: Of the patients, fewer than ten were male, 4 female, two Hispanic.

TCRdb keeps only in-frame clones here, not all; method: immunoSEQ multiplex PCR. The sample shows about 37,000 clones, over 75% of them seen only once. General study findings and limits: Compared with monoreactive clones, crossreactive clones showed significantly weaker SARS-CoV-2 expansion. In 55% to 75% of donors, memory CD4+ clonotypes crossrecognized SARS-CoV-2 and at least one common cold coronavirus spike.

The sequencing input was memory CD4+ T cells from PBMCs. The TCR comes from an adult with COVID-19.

CDR3 sequence (DNA): TGTGCCAGTAGGGAGCTCACCGGGACAGGGACCTACAATGAGCAGTTCTTC. Its translation: CASRELTGTGTYNEQFF. This chain joins TRBV19 and TRBJ2-1; 9 positions match TRBD1. The V and J ends lost 6 bases and 2 bases, in that order; junction bases with no gene match: 11. The CDR3 length is 17 residues. CDR1 is LNHDA and CDR2 is SQIVND in the germline V gene (reference sequence).